The rows below give T cell receptor beta chains drawn from one sample of a study of T cell responses to AZD1222 COVID-19 vaccine. TCRdb's copy holds only in-frame clones and misses some; the assay was immunoSEQ multiplex PCR. Among tens of thousands of clones, roughly 75% were seen once, and the ten largest hold 45% to 50%. The specimen comprised peripheral blood, sampled 28 days after the second AZD1222 dose. The receptors originated from an adult who received the AZD1222 COVID-19 vaccine. Each CDR3 is given with its conserved first and last residue. D genes are given only for firm matches. Not every row has a clone size; where given, it reads once, few, many or a size class.

v_gene	d_gene	abundance	j_gene	CDR3aa	CDR3nt
TRBV6-5	-	once	TRBJ2-1	CASSYAQEGNEQFF	TGTGCCAGCAGTTACGCGCAGGAGGGGAATGAGCAGTTCTTC
TRBV7-8	TRBD1	-	TRBJ1-1	CASSLRDRGLGTEAFF	TGTGCCAGCAGCTTGAGGGACAGGGGGCTTGGCACTGAAGCTTTCTTT
TRBV28	TRBD2	-	TRBJ2-1	CASSQLAGGYNEQFF	TGTGCCAGCAGCCAACTAGCGGGAGGTTACAATGAGCAGTTCTTC
TRBV19	-	-	TRBJ1-3	CASSDRVFSGNTIYF	TGTGCCAGTAGTGACCGGGTTTTCTCTGGAAACACCATATATTTT
TRBV9	-	-	TRBJ2-3	CASSVSGEPDTQYF	TGTGCCAGCAGCGTATCAGGGGAGCCAGATACGCAGTATTTT
TRBV4-2	-	-	TRBJ2-7	CASSQDHAYEQYF	TGTGCCAGCAGCCAAGACCACGCCTACGAGCAGTACTTC
TRBV25-1	-	-	TRBJ1-1	CASSRTQGYTEAFF	TGTGCCAGCAGCCGAACACAGGGATACACTGAAGCTTTCTTT
TRBV2	-	once	TRBJ1-5	CASSISSGGRQHF	TGTGCCAGCAGTATCTCGTCGGGGGGGCGGCAGCATTTT
TRBV10-3	-	-	TRBJ2-7	CVKSSGGSYEQYF	TGTGTCAAGAGCTCAGGGGGGTCCTACGAGCAGTACTTC
TRBV5-6	-	-	TRBJ1-4	CASSLARGSHTNEKLFF	TGTGCCAGCAGCTTGGCCCGGGGATCGCATACTAATGAAAAACTGTTTTTT
TRBV7-9	-	-	TRBJ2-7	CASSLVVSQPYEQYF	TGTGCCAGCAGCTTAGTGGTCTCACAACCCTACGAGCAGTACTTC
TRBV21-1	-	-	TRBJ2-2	CTTWRPYVGGELFF	TGTACGACCTGGAGGCCCTACGTGGGCGGGGAGCTGTTTTTT
TRBV9	-	-	TRBJ2-5	CASSTNSQETQYF	TGTGCCAGCAGTACAAATTCCCAAGAGACCCAGTACTTC
TRBV6-1	TRBD1	-	TRBJ1-6	CASSDSGGGSPLHF	TGTGCCAGCAGTGATTCAGGGGGTGGTTCACCCCTCCACTTT
TRBV29-1	TRBD1	once	TRBJ2-7	CSVASPGGSYEQYF	TGCAGCGTTGCAAGTCCAGGGGGCTCCTACGAGCAGTACTTC
TRBV30	-	few	TRBJ1-3	CAWGRQAGNTIYF	TGTGCCTGGGGTAGACAGGCTGGAAACACCATATATTTT
TRBV6-2/TRBV6-3	-	few	TRBJ2-7	CASSYGKSSYEQYF	TGTGCCAGCAGTTACGGTAAGAGCTCCTACGAGCAGTACTTC
TRBV2	TRBD1	few	TRBJ1-1	CASSAGTGGTEAFF	TGTGCCAGCAGTGCCGGGACAGGGGGAACTGAAGCTTTCTTT
TRBV24-1	TRBD1	-	TRBJ2-5	CATSTGVQETQYF	TGTGCCACCAGTACAGGGGTCCAAGAGACCCAGTACTTC
TRBV6-2/TRBV6-3	-	-	TRBJ2-7	CASSVSRSEQYF	TGTGCCAGCAGTGTCTCGCGGAGCGAGCAGTACTTC
TRBV6-5	-	-	TRBJ2-1	CASKEIWEVYNEQFF	TGTGCCAGCAAAGAAATATGGGAGGTCTACAATGAGCAGTTCTTC
TRBV3-1/TRBV3-2	-	-	TRBJ1-2	CASSQVGQPWLGYTF	TGTGCCAGCAGCCAAGTCGGGCAGCCCTGGCTTGGCTACACCTTC
TRBV7-2	TRBD2	-	TRBJ2-1	CASSFGLADYNEQFF	TGTGCCAGCAGCTTTGGACTAGCGGACTACAATGAGCAGTTCTTC
TRBV29-1	-	few	TRBJ1-1	CSVQVVNTEAFF	TGCAGCGTTCAGGTGGTGAACACTGAAGCTTTCTTT
TRBV13	-	-	TRBJ1-6	CASSWGEEGNYHSYNSPLHF	TGTGCCAGCAGCTGGGGGGAAGAGGGTAATTACCACTCCTATAATTCACCCCTCCACTTT
TRBV5-1	-	-	TRBJ1-1	CASSLMPTAEAFF	TGCGCCAGCAGCTTGATGCCGACAGCCGAAGCTTTCTTT
TRBV9	-	-	TRBJ2-3	CASSVDYTQYF	TGTGCCAGCAGCGTAGATTATACGCAGTATTTT
TRBV7-8	-	few	TRBJ1-4	CASSLEGQTNEKLFF	TGTGCCAGCAGCTTAGAAGGGCAGACTAATGAAAAACTGTTTTTT
TRBV7-9	-	-	TRBJ1-1	CASTPEGTEAFF	TGTGCCAGCACCCCCGAGGGCACTGAAGCTTTCTTT
TRBV28	-	-	TRBJ2-7	CASSPQGRGIYEQYF	TGTGCCAGCAGCCCCCAAGGAAGAGGAATATACGAGCAGTACTTC
TRBV5-1	TRBD1	-	TRBJ1-1	CASSFPDRVNTEAFF	TGCGCCAGCAGCTTCCCGGACAGGGTGAACACTGAAGCTTTCTTT
TRBV6-5	-	-	TRBJ1-1	CASSKPANTEAFF	TGTGCCAGCAGTAAACCGGCGAACACTGAAGCTTTCTTT